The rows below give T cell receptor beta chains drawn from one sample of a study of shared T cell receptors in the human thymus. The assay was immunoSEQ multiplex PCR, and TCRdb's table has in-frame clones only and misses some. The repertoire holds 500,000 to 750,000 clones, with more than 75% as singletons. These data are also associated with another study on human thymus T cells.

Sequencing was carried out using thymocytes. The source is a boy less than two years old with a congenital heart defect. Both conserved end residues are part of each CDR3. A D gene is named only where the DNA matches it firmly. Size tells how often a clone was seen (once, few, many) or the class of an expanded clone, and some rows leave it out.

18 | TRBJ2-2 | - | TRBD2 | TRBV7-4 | TGTGCCAGCAGCTCGGGCGGACTAGCGGGCGCGAACACCGGGGAGCTGTTTTTT | CASSSGGLAGANTGELFF
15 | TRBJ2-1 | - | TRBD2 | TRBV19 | TGTGCCAGTACCCGAACTAGCGGGGGTTACAATGAGCAGTTCTTC | CASTRTSGGYNEQFF
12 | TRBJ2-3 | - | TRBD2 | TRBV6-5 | TGTGCCAGCAGCACTAGCGGAAGCCCGGTGTATTTT | CASSTSGSPVYF
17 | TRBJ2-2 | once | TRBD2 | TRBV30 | TGTGCCTGGTGTTCAGCGGGAGGGCCAGAGGACACCGGGGAGCTGTTTTTT | CAWCSAGGPEDTGELFF
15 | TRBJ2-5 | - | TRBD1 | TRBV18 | TGTGCCAGCTCACAGACCGGGACAGGCCAAGAGACCCAGTACTTC | CASSQTGTGQETQYF
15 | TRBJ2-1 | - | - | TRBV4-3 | TGCGCCAGCAGCCCCCGACCCACCAGTGCAGGTGAGCAGTTCTTC | CASSPRPTSAGEQFF
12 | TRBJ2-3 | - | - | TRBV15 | TGTGCCACCAGCAGAGCCTCAGATACGCAGTATTTT | CATSRASDTQYF
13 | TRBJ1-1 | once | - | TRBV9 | TGTGCCAGCAGCCCCCAATCCAACACTGAAGCTTTCTTT | CASSPQSNTEAFF
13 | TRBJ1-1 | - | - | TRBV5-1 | TGCGCCAGCAGCCAGGACAAAAGTACTGAAGCTTTCTTT | CASSQDKSTEAFF
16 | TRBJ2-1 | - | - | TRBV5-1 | TGCGCCAGCAGCTTGGCCTGGGACTGGGGTTTTAATGAGCAGTTCTTC | CASSLAWDWGFNEQFF
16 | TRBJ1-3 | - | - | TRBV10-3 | TGTGCCATCTCTCACGTGGGGGGAATAACTGGAAACACCATATATTTT | CAISHVGGITGNTIYF
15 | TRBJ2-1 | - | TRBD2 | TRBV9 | TGTGCCAGCAGCGTTCGGACTAGCGGGGTAGATGAGCAGTTCTTC | CASSVRTSGVDEQFF
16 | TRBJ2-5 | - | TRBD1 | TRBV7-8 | TGTGCCAGCAGCTTACCCGGGACAGGAGTCCAAGAGACCCAGTACTTC | CASSLPGTGVQETQYF
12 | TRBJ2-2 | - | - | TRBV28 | TGTGCCAGCAGCTTCCCGGGTGGGGAGCTGTTTTTT | CASSFPGGELFF
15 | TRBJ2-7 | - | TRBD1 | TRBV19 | TGTGCCACCCGGACCCATACAGGGGGTAGCTACGAGCAGTACTTC | CATRTHTGGSYEQYF
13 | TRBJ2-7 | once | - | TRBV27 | TGTGCCAGCAGTGTTATGGCCCCCTACGAGCAGTACTTC | CASSVMAPYEQYF
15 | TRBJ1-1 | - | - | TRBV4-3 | TGCGCCAGCAGCCAAGATCCGCAGGGTCAAACTGAAGCTTTCTTT | CASSQDPQGQTEAFF
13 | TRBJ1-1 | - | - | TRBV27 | TGTGCCAGCAGGAGGGAGAAGAACACTGAAGCTTTCTTT | CASRREKNTEAFF